This entry lists 11 T cell receptor beta chains sequenced from one sample in a study of blood T cell repertoires in COVID-19. Sequencing used immunoSEQ multiplex PCR; TCRdb keeps in-frame clones, though not all of them. The sample contains approximately 140,000 clones, around nine tenths of which appear only once. Sequenced material: peripheral blood. The receptors originated from a man in his forties or fifties with active or convalescent COVID-19.

The rearrangement links TRBV6-2 or TRBV6-3 to TRBJ1-5, with 8 nucleotides matching TRBD1. V lost 5 bases and J lost 0; bases outside the gene matches: 12. CDR1 is MNHEY, CDR2 SVGEGT, per germline. The CDR3 is made up of 18 amino acids. CDR3 DNA sequence: TGTGCCAGCAGTAACCGGGACAGGCGGGCTTATAGCAATCAGCCCCAGCATTTT. Encoded protein: CASSNRDRRAYSNQPQHF.

The rearrangement uses TRBV19 and TRBJ1-2, with 7 bases aligning to TRBD1. CDR1 and CDR2 (germline): LNHDA, SQIVND (reference sequence). This CDR3 is 13 amino acids long. Trimming cost V 7 bases and J 2 bases; bases outside gene matches: 4. This CDR3 is CASNKDRNYGYTF. CDR3 DNA sequence: TGTGCCAGTAATAAGGACAGGAACTATGGCTACACCTTC.

The rearrangement joins TRBV12-3 or TRBV12-4 to TRBJ1-5; a weak D match, TRBD1 (6 bases). V was pared by 6 bases and J by 5 bases, with 11 bases between. This CDR3 has 13 amino acids. CDR3 DNA sequence: TGTGCCAGCAGACTACAGGGAGATCAGCCCCAGCATTTT. It encodes CASRLQGDQPQHF.

This sequence joins TRBV28 and TRBJ2-1, with TRBD2 matching over 8 bases. J lost 4 bases, V lost 4 bases, and 6 bases had no gene match. Germline CDR1 MDHEN, CDR2 SYDVKM. The length of the CDR3 is 15 residues. The CDR3 DNA reads TGTGCCAGCAGTTGGACTAGCCAAAAATACAATGAGCAGTTCTTC. Protein product: CASSWTSQKYNEQFF.

The chain carries TRBV23-1 and TRBJ1-2, with D tentatively TRBD1 (6 bases). TRBV23-1 is an ORF for which the function is uncertain. Between the trimmed V and J ends, which lost 4 bases and 4 bases, there was a span of 13 bases. CDR3 size: 14 residues. Written as DNA, the CDR3 is TGCGCCAGCAGTCCCTGGGGGCCAATCTATGGCTACACCTTC. Its translation is CASSPWGPIYGYTF.

V and J are TRBV2 and TRBJ1-2; 7 positions match TRBD1. The CDR3 runs to 18 residues. V shed 2 bases, J shed 4 bases, and the junction held 16 bases outside the gene matches. Per germline, CDR1 SNHLY and CDR2 FYNNEI. The CDR3 region is CASSELNRWTGRIYGYTF. CDR3 coding DNA: TGTGCCAGCAGTGAACTCAACCGCTGGACAGGACGAATCTATGGCTACACCTTC.

The chain is built from TRBV5-1 and TRBJ1-5; tentatively, D is TRBD1 (5 bases). Trimming stripped 1 base from V and 2 bases from J, with 10 bases between. The CDR3 extends over 15 amino acids. From germline, CDR1 is SGHRS and CDR2 YFSETQ. Written as DNA, the CDR3 is TGCGCCAGCAGCTTGCAGGGCAATGGCAATCAGCCCCAGCATTTT. Translating gives CASSLQGNGNQPQHF.

V usage is TRBV28 and J usage is TRBJ1-4; TRBD1 is a possible D gene (6 bases). Per germline, CDR1 MDHEN and CDR2 SYDVKM. The length of the CDR3 is 12 residues. V lost 6 bases and J lost 4, with 6 bases in between. This CDR3 reads CASRQGNEKLFF. CDR3 nucleotides: TGTGCCAGCAGACAGGGTAATGAAAAACTGTTTTTT.

The chain couples TRBV6-4 to TRBJ2-2; TRBD1 might be the D (6 bases). V was clipped by 0 bases and J by 7 bases, with 15 bases between them. The CDR3 length is 16 residues. Germline CDR1 and CDR2: MRHNA and SNTAGT. The CDR3 nucleotides are TGTGCCAGCAGTGACTCAATTGGGGGCGCAAGCGGGGAGCTGTTTTTT. Amino acid sequence: CASSDSIGGASGELFF.

V is TRBV21-1 and J is TRBJ2-5; the D call in the table, TRBD2, was not verified against the DNA. TRBV21-1 is labeled a pseudogene. This CDR3 comprises 15 residues. This chain's CDR3 is CASSRLGRDSETQYF. DNA of the CDR3: TGTGCCAGCAGCCGTCTCGGGCGGGATTCGGAGACCCAGTACTTC.

This clone has just a few counts. J is TRBJ1-6 and V is TRBV6-2 or TRBV6-3, with 9 positions matching TRBD1. This CDR3 has 13 residues. Trimming removed 5 bases from V and 9 bases from J; junction bases left unmatched: 2. Germline V gene data show CDR1 as MNHEY and CDR2 as SVGEGT. CDR3 DNA sequence: TGTGCCAGCAGTGGGACAGGGATTTCACCCCTCCACTTT. It specifies CASSGTGISPLHF.